The 32 T cell receptor beta chains below all came from one sample that was sequenced in a study of regulatory T cells in long-lasting Graves disease. Assembly of TCR beta libraries relied on iRepertoire HTBI primers together with Arm-PCR of CDR3 regions. TCRdb re-analysed the multiplex PCR reads in MiXCR, keeping a single row per CDR3 protein. This table has 600,000 to 650,000 distinct CDR3 sequences, less than 20% appearing once. Stated time point: newly diagnosed GD, antithyroid drugs for less than 3 months. Researchers made the TCR library from RNA that was extracted from PBMCs. This same sample was also taken into another study, of T cells in Graves' hyperthyroidism and ophthalmopathy.

The specimen was peripheral blood mononuclear cells (PBMCs), collected at new diagnosis, from a patient treated with antithyroid drugs. These receptors all stem from a woman aged 25 to 39 with Graves disease.

This clonotype occurred a few times. The rearrangement uses TRBV20-1 and TRBJ2-7; no clear D gene. From germline, CDR1 is DFQATT and CDR2 SNEGSKA (reference sequence). The V gene lost 5 bases and the J gene lost 4 bases, with 12 bases spanning the gap. The CDR3 totals 12 residues. The CDR3 coding sequence is TGCAGTGCTGGCTTATCCGTGTACGAGCAGTACTTC. Amino acids: CSAGLSVYEQYF.

This clonotype was counted only a few times. The chain joins TRBV20-1 to TRBJ2-5, with D perhaps assigned TRBD1 or TRBD2 (5 bases each). In germline, CDR1 is DFQATT, CDR2 SNEGSKA (reference sequence). Trimming removed 5 bases from V and 7 bases from J, with 14 bases in between. The length of the CDR3 is 12 residues. The CDR3 loop reads CSALGTVGTQYF. CDR3 nucleotide sequence: TGCAGTGCTTTAGGGACCGTCGGGACCCAGTACTTC.

The chain carries TRBV28 and TRBJ2-5; D is perhaps TRBD2 (7 bases). The germline V gene encodes CDR1 MDHEN and CDR2 SYDVKM. The CDR3 contains 15 residues. V was pared by 5 bases and J by 2 bases, with 15 bases between. As DNA, the CDR3 is TGTGCCAGCAGTCCGGGGGGCCCCCCACAAGAGACCCAGTACTTC. This encodes CASSPGGPPQETQYF. Full variable domain (missing parts from reference TRBV28 and TRBJ2-5): DVKVTQSSRYLVKRTGEKVFLECVQDMDHENMFWYRQDPGLGLRLIYFSYDVKMKEKGDIPEGYSVSREKKERFSLILESASTNQTSMYLCASSPGGPPQETQYFGPGTRLLVL.

Notes on this clonotype: A read error may explain this, as a much larger clone is one base away. This is likely a read error, given that the CDR3 carries no conserved phenylalanine or tryptophan at its end. V and J are TRBV24-1 and TRBJ1-2, with D possibly being TRBD1 (6 bases). CDR1 is KGHDR, CDR2 SFDVKD, per germline. V was trimmed by 5 bases and J by 0 bases, leaving 21 bases between them. CDR3 length equals 18 residues. CDR3 residues: CATSAPGTPSATNYGYTY. As DNA, the CDR3 is TGTGCCACCAGTGCTCCAGGGACACCCAGCGCCACTAACTATGGCTACACCTAC.

J is TRBJ2-7 and V is TRBV4-1, with 10 positions matching TRBD2. Unmatched junction bases numbered 7, after V lost 2 bases and J lost 3 bases. Germline lookup yields CDR1 MGHRA and CDR2 YSYEKL. The CDR3 runs 16 residues. The CDR3 region is CASSQTTSGNYYEQYF. In DNA, the CDR3 is TGCGCCAGCAGCCAAACAACTAGCGGGAATTACTACGAGCAGTACTTC.

In its sample, this clonotype was seen many times. This chain uses TRBV6-1 with TRBJ1-2, with D possibly TRBD1 on 6 matching bases. Germline values: CDR1 MNHNS, CDR2 SASEGT. The CDR3 extends over 14 amino acids. Trimming took off 10 bases at V and 4 bases at J, with 19 bases between the two ends. CDR3 nucleotides: TGTGCCATCGGGACACCGATTCTCCCCTATGGCTACACCTTC. It is translated as CAIGTPILPYGYTF.

This clonotype was recorded at least ten times. The chain has TRBV5-1 and TRBJ2-3; TRBD1 matches at 7 bases. The germline CDR1 and CDR2 sequences are SGHRS and YFSETQ. Unmatched junction bases numbered 8, after V lost 4 bases and J lost 0 bases. This CDR3 is 16 amino acids long. The CDR3 nucleotides read TGCGCCAGCAGCGCCGGGACAGCTACTAGCACAGATACGCAGTATTTT. Translating gives CASSAGTATSTDTQYF. The full variable domain, with the rest looked up from reference TRBV5-1 and TRBJ2-3, is KAGVTQTPRYLIKTRGQQVTLSCSPISGHRSVSWYQQTPGQGLQFLFEYFSETQRNKGNFPGRFSGRQFSNSRSEMNVSTLELGDSALYLCASSAGTATSTDTQYFGPGTRLTVL.

The chain is built from TRBV15 and TRBJ2-2, with TRBD1 matching 10 bases. Germline V gene lookup returns CDR1 LNHNV and CDR2 YYDKDF (reference sequence). The V and J ends lost 7 bases and 4 bases, in that order; junction bases with no gene match: 9. There are 16 residues in the CDR3. The CDR3 is CATTVGDRGGTGELFF. The DNA for the CDR3 is TGTGCCACCACGGTCGGGGACAGGGGAGGCACCGGGGAGCTGTTTTTT. The whole variable domain, remainder taken from reference TRBV15 and TRBJ2-2, is DAMVIQNPRYQVTQFGKPVTLSCSQTLNHNVMYWYQQKSSQAPKLLFHYYDKDFNNEADTPDNFQSRRPNTSFCFLDIRSPGLGDTAMYLCATTVGDRGGTGELFFGEGSRLTVL.

V and J are TRBV20-1 and TRBJ2-3; 9 nucleotides line up with TRBD1. Germline CDR1 is DFQATT and CDR2 is SNEGSKA (reference sequence). V gave up 2 bases and J gave up 3 bases; unmatched junction bases: 12. The CDR3 totals 17 residues. CDR3 nucleotides: TGCAGTGCTAGACGCGATACCGGGACAGGGCGAACAGATACGCAGTATTTT. It is translated as CSARRDTGTGRTDTQYF.

This clonotype has at least ten counts. The V call is TRBV7-3, the J call TRBJ2-2; TRBD1 is a possible D gene (6 bases). The germline V and J ends were trimmed by 4 bases and 4 bases, with 10 bases remaining between them. Germline V lookup: CDR1 SGHTA, CDR2 FQGTGA. CDR3 size: 14 residues. The CDR3 spells CASSSGQITGELFF. For the CDR3, the DNA is TGTGCCAGCAGCTCCGGACAGATCACCGGGGAGCTGTTTTTT.

This chain connects TRBV28 to TRBJ1-2; TRBD1 is a possible D gene (6 bases). The germline gives CDR1 MDHEN, CDR2 SYDVKM. V was shortened by 4 bases and J by 5 bases, with 17 bases between the two germline ends. This CDR3 has 15 amino acids. The DNA for the CDR3 is TGTGCCAGCAGTTCCGGGAAACAGGGTCGGTATGGCTACACCTTC. Protein: CASSSGKQGRYGYTF.

In DNA, the CDR3 is TGTGCCATCAGTGAGTCGGTGACAGGGGTAGAGTACTTC. Translating it yields CAISESVTGVEYF. V usage is TRBV10-3 and J usage is TRBJ2-7; 8 bases align to TRBD1. This CDR3 is 13 amino acids long. Trimming cost V 0 bases and J 11 bases; bases outside gene matches: 6. The germline gives CDR1 ENHRY, CDR2 SYGVKD.

This clonotype was picked up a small number of times. The V and J genes are TRBV6-5 and TRBJ1-6, with D uncertain. The CDR3 is made up of 17 amino acids. V lost 3 bases, J lost 0 bases, and 12 bases lay in between. Per the germline V gene, CDR1 is MNHEY and CDR2 is SVGAGI. The CDR3 DNA is TGTGCCAGCAGTTATGGCATTCTGAGCTCCTATAATTCACCCCTCCACTTT. Its translation is CASSYGILSSYNSPLHF.

There are a few counts of this clonotype. The CDR3 spells CASSKGQDLSGYTF. In DNA form, the CDR3 reads TGTGCCAGCAGCAAAGGACAGGACCTCTCTGGCTACACCTTC. V is TRBV5-6 and J is TRBJ1-2; 7 nucleotides align to TRBD1. The V gene end was trimmed by 4 bases and the J gene end by 7 bases; junction bases not matched to a gene: 10. The germline CDR1 and CDR2 sequences are SGHDT and YYEEEE. CDR3 length: 14 residues.

The V and J genes are TRBV13 and TRBJ2-7; the D gene could be TRBD1 or TRBD2 (7 bases each). CDR1 and CDR2 (germline): PRHDT, FYEKMQ (reference sequence). The CDR3 covers 16 residues. Between the trimmed V and J ends, which lost 3 bases and 1 base, there was a span of 16 bases. In nucleotides, the CDR3 is TGTGCCAGCAGCTTCAGGGGGGGGCTAAGATCCTACGAGCAGTACTTC. Translated: CASSFRGGLRSYEQYF.

The chain combines TRBV5-5 with TRBJ2-5, with D perhaps TRBD1 (6 bases). The V end was cut by 4 bases, the J end by 4 bases, with 20 bases between. The germline CDR1 and CDR2 sequences are SGHKS and YYEKEE (reference sequence). The CDR3 has 16 amino acids. The chain's CDR3 is CASSAPGAGYRETQYF. In DNA form, the CDR3 reads TGTGCCAGCAGCGCCCCAGGGGCAGGGTACCGAGAGACCCAGTACTTC.

This rearrangement joins TRBV28 to TRBJ2-3, with 8 bases that match TRBD2. The CDR3 is 16 amino acids. V lost 7 bases and J lost 3; bases outside the gene matches: 12. Germline values: CDR1 MDHEN, CDR2 SYDVKM. The CDR3 region has the DNA TGTGCCAGCACCCGTCGCTGGCGGGGGGTGACAGATACGCAGTATTTT. Protein: CASTRRWRGVTDTQYF.

This clonotype was seen more than once but under ten times. The gene calls are TRBV6-1 and TRBJ2-7, with TRBD1 matching 8 bases. The germline V gene has CDR1 MNHNS and CDR2 SASEGT. Losses at the gene ends were 4 bases for V and 5 bases for J; bases not matched to a gene: 4. This CDR3 is 13 amino acids long. In nucleotides, the CDR3 is TGTGCCAGCAGTGCAGGGGGCATCGACGAGCAGTACTTC. The encoded protein is CASSAGGIDEQYF.

This clonotype was seen many times. The chain combines TRBV27 with TRBJ2-1, with TRBD2 identical over 11 bases. The CDR3 runs to 16 residues. The germline gives CDR1 MNHEY, CDR2 SMNVEV (reference sequence). V shed 7 bases and J 4 bases; nucleotides not matched to a gene: 9. CDR3 sequence: CASTLRTSGLYNEQFF. The CDR3 nucleotides are TGTGCCAGCACCTTAAGGACTAGCGGGCTTTACAATGAGCAGTTCTTC.

This chain links TRBV6-1 with TRBJ2-1; D possibly uses TRBD1 or TRBD2 (6 bases each). The germline V gene encodes CDR1 MNHNS and CDR2 SASEGT. V was pared by 6 bases and J by 7 bases, with 13 bases between. The CDR3 loop spans 13 amino acids. This CDR3 reads CASSRGGGNEQFF. As DNA, the CDR3 is TGTGCCAGCAGCAGGGGAGGAGGGAATGAGCAGTTCTTC.

This clonotype was detected many times. The CDR3 DNA follows: TGTGCCAGCTCCCCCTTTCAAGGGGCCAATCAGCCCCAGCATTTT. It specifies CASSPFQGANQPQHF. The gene calls are TRBV28 and TRBJ1-5; perhaps TRBD1 as D (5 bases). Trimming removed 8 bases at V and 3 bases at J, with 17 bases between. Germline loops: CDR1 MDHEN, CDR2 SYDVKM. CDR3 length: 15 residues.

On this clonotype itself: A single base is all that separates this from a far larger clone, so a read error is likely. The rearrangement joins TRBV6-2 or TRBV6-3 to TRBJ2-7; the D gene is possibly TRBD2 (5 bases). CDR3 size: 12 residues. The V gene's germline CDR1 is MNHEY and CDR2 SVGEGT. V lost 5 bases to trimming and J lost 6 bases, with 11 bases between them. The CDR3 loop reads CASSPLAGEQYF. CDR3 DNA sequence: TGTGCCAGCAGTCCTCTCGCGGGCGAGCAGTACTTC.

This clonotype appeared a single time. The rearrangement joins TRBV18 to TRBJ2-5; 7 bases align to TRBD2. V lost 1 base, J lost 2 bases, and 4 bases stayed unmatched. The CDR3 is 15 residues long. Germline CDR1 is KGHSH and CDR2 is LQKENI. For the CDR3, the DNA is TGTGCCAGCTCACCACGGGAGGGCATTCAAGAGACCCAGTACTTC. Residues: CASSPREGIQETQYF. Variable domain in full (rest from reference TRBV18 and TRBJ2-5): NAGVMQNPRHLVRRRGQEARLRCSPMKGHSHVYWYRQLPEEGLKFMVYLQKENIIDESGMPKERFSAEFPKEGPSILRIQQVVRGDSAAYFCASSPREGIQETQYFGPGTRLLVL.

This clonotype was seen a handful of times. The CDR3: CAAGETNEKLFF. The CDR3 DNA reads TGTGCCGCGGGTGAAACTAATGAAAAACTGTTTTTT. The J gene is TRBJ1-4, the V gene TRBV3-1; D gene ambiguous. Germline assignment: CDR1 LGHDT and CDR2 YNNKEL (reference sequence). This CDR3 has 12 amino acids. Trimming removed 11 bases from V and 1 base from J, with 8 bases in between.

This clonotype was recorded many times. The chain links TRBV5-1 to TRBJ2-1, with TRBD2 identical over 9 bases. The CDR3 consists of 16 residues. Trimming cost V 10 bases and J 6 bases; bases outside gene matches: 17. Germline V gene sequence: CDR1 SGHRS, CDR2 YFSETQ. Here the CDR3 reads CAASGWREGRGNEQFF. The CDR3 DNA follows: TGCGCCGCCAGCGGCTGGCGGGAGGGCCGGGGCAATGAGCAGTTCTTC.

This clonotype has at least ten counts. This rearrangement joins TRBV20-1 to TRBJ1-1; D unresolved. The CDR3 is 15 residues long. V was cut by 2 bases and J by 3 bases, with 16 bases left in between. Germline CDR1 and CDR2: DFQATT and SNEGSKA (reference sequence). The CDR3 protein is CSARTPGIRDTEAFF. The CDR3 coding sequence is TGCAGTGCTAGAACTCCGGGAATTAGGGACACTGAAGCTTTCTTT.

This clonotype occurred a few times. This chain joins TRBV6-2 or TRBV6-3 and TRBJ2-7; no definite D call. The CDR3 runs 13 residues. V gave up 0 bases and J gave up 4 bases, with 7 bases separating them. From germline, CDR1 is MNHEY and CDR2 SVGEGT. Written as DNA, the CDR3 is TGTGCCAGCAGTTACTCGGGTCATTACGAGCAGTACTTC. It is translated as CASSYSGHYEQYF.

This clonotype has at least ten counts. V gene TRBV2 combines with J gene TRBJ2-1; D uncertain. CDR3 length equals 16 residues. Trimming took off 3 bases at V and 5 bases at J, with 17 bases between the two ends. Per the germline V gene, CDR1 is SNHLY and CDR2 is FYNNEI. This chain's CDR3 is CASSDPDLLKDNEQFF. CDR3 coding DNA: TGTGCCAGCAGTGATCCCGACTTACTAAAAGACAATGAGCAGTTCTTC.

This chain links TRBV6-1 with TRBJ1-2; D is ambiguous. Deletions cut 6 bases from V and 2 bases from J, with 10 bases between. From germline, CDR1 is MNHNS and CDR2 SASEGT. CDR3 size: 13 residues. CDR3 loop: CASRFASNYGYTF. For the CDR3, the DNA is TGTGCCAGCAGGTTTGCGTCCAACTATGGCTACACCTTC.

This clonotype was observed at least ten times. The chain couples TRBV28 to TRBJ1-5; D might be TRBD1 (6 bases). The length of the CDR3 is 14 residues. Germline CDR1 MDHEN, CDR2 SYDVKM. V was clipped by 9 bases and J by 6 bases, with 18 bases between them. CDR3 loop: CASQRGGVGQPQHF. The CDR3 nucleotides are TGTGCCAGTCAGAGGGGGGGAGTGGGTCAGCCCCAGCATTTT.

CDR3 DNA: TGTGCCAGCAGCCGGGTCGGGGATACGCAGTATTTT. It encodes CASSRVGDTQYF. V is TRBV7-9 and J is TRBJ2-3; no firm D call. Trimming took off 5 bases at V and 6 bases at J, with 9 bases between the two ends. The CDR3 sequence is 12 residues long. The V gene's germline CDR1 is SEHNR and CDR2 FQNEAQ (reference sequence).

This rearrangement joins TRBV24-1 to TRBJ2-3; maybe TRBD1 (6 bases). With 4 bases removed from V and 1 base from J, the gap between germline ends came to 14 bases. Germline V gene data show CDR1 as KGHDR and CDR2 as SFDVKD. CDR3 size: 16 residues. The chain's CDR3 is CATSDLSTGGTDTQYF. CDR3 bases: TGTGCCACCAGTGACCTTTCGACAGGTGGCACAGATACGCAGTATTTT.